This T cell receptor beta chain originates from a study of blood T cell repertoires in COVID-19. Overall study context: There were acute and convalescent COVID-19 samples, and they came from the United States, Italy and Spain.

V lost 4 bases to trimming and J lost 0 bases, with 7 bases between them. CDR1 and CDR2 (germline): ENHRY, SYGVKD. There are 14 residues in the CDR3. Assay: immunoSEQ multiplex PCR; the TCRdb copy retains only in-frame clones and omits some. The sample carries 190,000 or so clones, around 78% recorded once. The sequenced sample was peripheral blood. The clonotype originates from a woman aged 80 or older with active or convalescent COVID-19. V usage is TRBV10-3 and J usage is TRBJ1-3, with D unresolved. This CDR3 reads CAISGGHSGNTIYF. In DNA form, the CDR3 reads TGTGCCATCAGTGGAGGGCACTCTGGAAACACCATATATTTT.